The present TCR beta chain was sequenced within a study of blood T cell repertoires in COVID-19. Study information: The United States, Italy and Spain supplied acute and convalescent COVID-19 samples. T cells, B-cell-depleted T cells, or PBMCs provided the cDNA or gDNA that served as material.

In the study's own analysis: Scientists estimated how many nucleated cells there were by amplifying reference gene primers. Measured with immunoSEQ multiplex PCR; TCRdb has only the in-frame clones, and not every one. D and trimming were read from the DNA, whereas the V and J calls and clone size are those reported in that table. The table has roughly 320,000 clones, 75% to 90% seen once. Patients at the Seattle site were enrolled during active infection and followed longitudinally. The clonotype comes from a woman between 45 and 60 years old with COVID-19, enrolled during active disease. The sample taken for sequencing was peripheral blood.

The CDR3 bases are TGTGCCAGCAGCCGGACTAGCGGGCGGTACAATGAGCAGTTCTTC. Its protein product is CASSRTSGRYNEQFF. V usage is TRBV7-9 and J usage is TRBJ2-1, with TRBD2 matching 11 bases. Germline CDR1 reads SEHNR; CDR2 reads FQNEAQ (reference sequence). This CDR3 spans 15 amino acids. Trimming removed 5 bases from V and 4 bases from J; junction bases left unmatched: 4.